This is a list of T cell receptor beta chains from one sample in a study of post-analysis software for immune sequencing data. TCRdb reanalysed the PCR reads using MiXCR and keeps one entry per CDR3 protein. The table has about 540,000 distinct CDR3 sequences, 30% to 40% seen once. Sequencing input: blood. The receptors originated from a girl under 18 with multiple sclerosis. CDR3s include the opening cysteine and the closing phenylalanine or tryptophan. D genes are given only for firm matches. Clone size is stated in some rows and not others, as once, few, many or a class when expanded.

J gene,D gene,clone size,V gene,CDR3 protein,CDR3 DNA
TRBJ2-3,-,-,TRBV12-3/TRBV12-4,CASQFGTDAQYF,TGTGCCAGCCAATTCGGCACAGATGCGCAGTATTTT
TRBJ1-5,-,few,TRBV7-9,CASSLSLGMEPQHF,TGTGCCAGCAGCCTCAGTCTGGGTATGGAGCCCCAGCATTTT
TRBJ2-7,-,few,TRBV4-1,CASSQDGPGKSYEQYF,TGCGCCAGCAGCCAAGATGGCCCGGGGAAGTCCTACGAGCAGTACTTC
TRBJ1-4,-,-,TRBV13,CASSLGSALNEKLFF,TGTGCCAGCAGCTTAGGGTCAGCCCTTAATGAAAAACTGTTTTTT
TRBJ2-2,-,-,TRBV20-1,CSARVGTTALHNTGELFF,TGCAGTGCTAGAGTCGGGACAACGGCCCTACATAACACCGGGGAGCTGTTTTTT
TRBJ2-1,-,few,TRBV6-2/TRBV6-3,CASTPGPAQGKWYNEQFF,TGTGCCAGCACCCCTGGTCCGGCTCAGGGCAAATGGTACAATGAGCAGTTCTTC
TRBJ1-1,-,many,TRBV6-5,CASSYLGPRTEAFF,TGTGCCAGCAGTTACTTGGGCCCCAGAACTGAAGCTTTCTTT
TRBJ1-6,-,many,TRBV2,CASSEDGNSPLHF,TGTGCCAGCAGTGAAGACGGAAATTCACCCCTCCACTTT
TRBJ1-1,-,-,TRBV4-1,CASSQDLMVLRGLNTEAFF,TGCGCCAGCAGCCAAGATCTAATGGTCCTCAGGGGCCTGAACACTGAAGCTTTCTTT
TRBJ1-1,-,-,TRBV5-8,CASSLDPGGNTEAFF,TGTGCCAGCAGCTTAGACCCCGGGGGGAACACTGAAGCTTTCTTT
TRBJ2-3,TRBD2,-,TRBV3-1,CASSQDTSGRTDTQYF,TGTGCCAGCAGCCAAGATACTAGCGGACGCACAGATACGCAGTATTTT
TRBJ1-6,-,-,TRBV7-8,CASSLGAAYNSPLHF,TGTGCCAGCAGCTTAGGGGCGGCATATAATTCACCCCTCCACTTT
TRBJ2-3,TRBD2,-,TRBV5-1,CASSLGPSGTDTQYF,TGCGCCAGCAGCTTGGGGCCTAGCGGAACAGATACGCAGTATTTT
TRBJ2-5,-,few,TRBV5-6,CASYPVGSQETQYF,TGTGCCAGCTACCCAGTCGGGTCCCAAGAGACCCAGTACTTC
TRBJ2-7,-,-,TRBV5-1,CASSLSPGPGSYEQYF,TGCGCCAGCAGCTTGAGCCCCGGACCCGGCTCCTACGAGCAGTACTTC
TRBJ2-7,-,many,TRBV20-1,CSATGQSSSYEQYF,TGCAGTGCTACTGGACAGTCTAGCTCCTACGAGCAGTACTTC
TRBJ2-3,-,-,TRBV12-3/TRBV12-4,CASIGSRFSTDTQYF,TGTGCCAGCATAGGGAGCCGATTCTCCACAGATACGCAGTATTTT
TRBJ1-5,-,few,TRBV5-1,CASSLGPGVYQPQHF,TGCGCCAGCAGCTTGGGACCCGGGGTTTATCAGCCCCAGCATTTT
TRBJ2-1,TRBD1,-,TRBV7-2,CASSLSYGTGAPWQFF,TGTGCCAGCAGCTTAAGCTACGGGACAGGGGCCCCCTGGCAGTTCTTC
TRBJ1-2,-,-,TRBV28,CASSYGARVASYTF,TGTGCCAGCTCGTACGGCGCCAGGGTGGCTAGCTACACCTTC
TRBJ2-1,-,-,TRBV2,CASKSSSGNEQFF,TGTGCCAGCAAGTCGAGCTCGGGCAATGAGCAGTTCTTC
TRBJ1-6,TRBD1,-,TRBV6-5,CASSARGTGGNSPLHF,TGTGCCAGCAGCGCCCGAGGGACAGGCGGAAATTCACCCCTCCACTTT
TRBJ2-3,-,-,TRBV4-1,CASSQDRAGSTDTQYF,TGCGCCAGCAGCCAAGATCGTGCGGGGAGCACAGATACGCAGTATTTT
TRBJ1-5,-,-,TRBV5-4,CASSLGTDQQPQHF,TGTGCCAGCAGCTTGGGGACAGACCAGCAGCCCCAGCATTTT
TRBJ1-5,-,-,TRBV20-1,CSASPDASSQPQHF,TGCAGTGCTAGTCCGGACGCTAGCAGTCAGCCCCAGCATTTT
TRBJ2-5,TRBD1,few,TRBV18,CASSGQQETQYF,TGTGCCAGCTCGGGACAGCAAGAGACCCAGTACTTC
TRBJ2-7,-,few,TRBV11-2,CASSLRGREQYF,TGTGCCAGCAGCTTACGAGGGCGCGAGCAGTACTTC
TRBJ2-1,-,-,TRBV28,CASSPLDLSYNEQFF,TGTGCCAGCAGTCCCCTAGACCTCTCCTACAATGAGCAGTTCTTC
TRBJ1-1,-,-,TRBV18,CASSGERNTEAFF,TGTGCCAGCTCGGGGGAGCGGAACACTGAAGCTTTCTTT
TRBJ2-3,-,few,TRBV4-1,CASAEADTQYF,TGCGCCAGTGCGGAGGCAGATACGCAGTATTTT
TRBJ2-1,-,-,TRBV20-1,CSTRDGPSQQFF,TGCAGTACTAGAGATGGCCCCTCCCAGCAGTTCTTC
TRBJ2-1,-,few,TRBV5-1,CASRRGPGNEQFF,TGCGCCAGCAGGCGGGGGCCGGGGAATGAGCAGTTCTTC
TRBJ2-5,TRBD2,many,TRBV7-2,CASSPSYGGAGETQYF,TGTGCCAGCAGCCCCTCCTACGGGGGGGCCGGAGAGACCCAGTACTTC
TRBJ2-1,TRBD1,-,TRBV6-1,CASKRGTGGYNEQFF,TGTGCCAGCAAACGCGGGACAGGGGGCTACAATGAGCAGTTCTTC
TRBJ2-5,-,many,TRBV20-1,CSARSSWGYRETQYF,TGCAGTGCTAGATCTAGCTGGGGGTATAGAGAGACCCAGTACTTC
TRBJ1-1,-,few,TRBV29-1,CSVKEQVTEAFF,TGCAGCGTTAAGGAGCAGGTCACTGAAGCTTTCTTT
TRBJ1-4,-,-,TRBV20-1,CSAKTVVNEKLFF,TGCAGTGCTAAGACAGTAGTTAATGAAAAACTGTTTTTT
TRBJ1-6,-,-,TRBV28,CASSSRSPVGSPLHF,TGTGCCAGCAGTTCCAGATCACCTGTGGGTTCACCCCTCCACTTT
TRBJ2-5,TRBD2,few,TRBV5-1,CASSPNYGGVETQYF,TGCGCCAGCAGCCCGAATTACGGGGGGGTGGAGACCCAGTACTTC
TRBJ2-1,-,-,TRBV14,CASSRHGQIEYSSYNEQFF,TGTGCCAGCAGCCGCCATGGGCAGATCGAGTACAGCTCCTACAATGAGCAGTTCTTC